What follows are 23 T cell receptor beta chains derived from one specimen sequenced in a study of blood T cell repertoires in COVID-19. Measured with immunoSEQ multiplex PCR; TCRdb has only the in-frame clones, and not every one. The table lists roughly 190,000 clones, approximately 80% of them singletons, with under 8% in the top ten. Sequenced: peripheral blood. The receptors originated from a man in his sixties with acute or convalescent COVID-19.

The V gene is TRBV5-4, the J gene TRBJ1-6; TRBD1 agrees at 8 bases. The CDR3 length is 16 residues. CDR1 and CDR2 from the germline V gene are SGHNT and YYREEE (reference sequence). After removal of 5 bases from V and 6 bases from J, the junction contained 10 bases not matched to a gene. CDR3 nucleotide sequence: TGTGCCAGCAGGGAGAATCAGGGGGCGAGTAATTCACCCCTCCACTTT. Translation gives CASRENQGASNSPLHF.

The V call is TRBV19, the J call TRBJ2-7; 11 nucleotides line up with TRBD2. Germline V gene data show CDR1 as LNHDA and CDR2 as SQIVND (reference sequence). The CDR3 runs to 18 residues. Trimming cost V 7 bases and J 4 bases; bases outside gene matches: 18. The CDR3 nucleotides are TGTGCCAGTACCGCGGGCAGTAGAACTAGCGGGAGTCCATACGAGCAGTACTTC. Encoded protein: CASTAGSRTSGSPYEQYF.

The chain carries TRBV27 and TRBJ1-5; weak D call: TRBD1 (5 bases). Germline CDR1 MNHEY, CDR2 SMNVEV (reference sequence). V lost 3 bases and J lost 1, with 10 bases in between. The CDR3 extends over 15 amino acids. CDR3 DNA sequence: TGTGCCAGCAGTTTGAGAGCAGGGAGCAATCAGCCCCAGCATTTT. It specifies CASSLRAGSNQPQHF.

The chain combines TRBV3-1 (or the pseudogene TRBV3-2) with TRBJ2-7, with D hard to call. The CDR3 length is 12 residues. V was cut by 2 bases and J by 7 bases, with 9 bases left in between. In germline, CDR1 is LGHDT, CDR2 YNNKEL (reference sequence). In nucleotides, the CDR3 is TGTGCCAGCAGCCAACAGGCCAGGGAGCAGTACTTC. It specifies CASSQQAREQYF.

V and J are TRBV9 and TRBJ1-2; 9 bases are shared with TRBD1. The CDR3 is 15 residues long. Germline V CDR1 and CDR2: SGDLS, YYNGEE. Trimming removed 4 bases from V and 8 bases from J; junction bases left unmatched: 12. CDR3 nucleotides: TGTGCCAGCAGCCCCCCCGGGACAGGGACTGGGGGCTACACCTTC. This gives the protein CASSPPGTGTGGYTF.

The V and J genes are TRBV4-3 and TRBJ2-7; TRBD2 aligns across 7 bases. V dropped 0 bases and J dropped 5; count of bases not matched to a gene: 4. The CDR3 loop spans 14 amino acids. Germline CDR1 is LGHNA and CDR2 is YSLEER. For the CDR3, the DNA is TGCGCCAGCAGCCAAGATTCAGGGAGGGACGAGCAGTACTTC. Protein product: CASSQDSGRDEQYF.

This rearrangement joins TRBV19 to TRBJ2-1; D call uncertain. The CDR3 has 15 amino acids. The germline CDR1 and CDR2 sequences are LNHDA and SQIVND (reference sequence). The V end lost 3 bases, the J end lost 0 bases, and 9 bases lay between the germline ends. CDR3 region: CASSIYPLSYNEQFF. The CDR3 DNA follows: TGTGCCAGTAGTATTTATCCCCTCTCCTACAATGAGCAGTTCTTC.

The chain links TRBV11-2 to TRBJ1-1, with D possibly TRBD1 on 6 matching bases. The CDR3 totals 15 residues. V lost 2 bases and J lost 7, with 17 bases in between. In germline, CDR1 is SGHAT, CDR2 FQNNGV. The CDR3 DNA sequence: TGTGCCAGCAGCTTATCAAGGGGGTCTCTAAGTGAAGCTTTCTTT. As protein: CASSLSRGSLSEAFF.

The rearrangement uses TRBV3-1 (or the pseudogene TRBV3-2) and TRBJ1-6; the D gene is possibly TRBD1 (6 bases). This CDR3 is built from 19 residues. Per the germline V gene, CDR1 is LGHDT and CDR2 is YNNKEL (reference sequence). V was pared by 2 bases and J by 0 bases, with 17 bases between. The DNA for the CDR3 is TGTGCCAGCAGCCAAACAGGGTCCACCCTGAGCTCCTATAATTCACCCCTCCACTTT. Translating it yields CASSQTGSTLSSYNSPLHF.

V and J are TRBV19 and TRBJ2-7; D gene unclear. Between the trimmed V and J ends, which lost 5 bases and 7 bases, there was a span of 18 bases. The CDR3 length is 14 residues. Germline CDR1 is LNHDA and CDR2 is SQIVND (reference sequence). CDR3: CASSLNRLGREQYF. The CDR3 DNA reads TGTGCCAGTAGTTTAAACAGATTAGGTCGGGAGCAGTACTTC.

The V call is TRBV18, the J call TRBJ1-2; 8 positions agree with TRBD1. The V gene's germline CDR1 is KGHSH and CDR2 LQKENI. This CDR3 is 18 amino acids long. V lost 4 bases, J lost 1 base, and 14 bases stayed unmatched. The CDR3 region has the DNA TGTGCCAGCTCACTGGATGGGACAGGAAGAGGGATTAACTATGGCTACACCTTC. Translating it yields CASSLDGTGRGINYGYTF.

The CDR3 spells CASSIAGGDTQYF. In DNA, the CDR3 is TGTGCCAGCAGTATAGCGGGGGGAGATACGCAGTATTTT. The V gene is TRBV7-3, the J gene TRBJ2-3; TRBD2 matches 10 bases. Trimming at V came to 6 bases and at J to 5 bases, leaving 2 bases not matched to a gene. Germline V gene lookup returns CDR1 SGHTA and CDR2 FQGTGA. CDR3 length equals 13 residues.

V usage is TRBV6-1 and J usage is TRBJ2-2, with 11 bases matching TRBD2. Trimming cost V 1 base and J 8 bases; bases outside gene matches: 15. This CDR3 spans 19 amino acids. Germline values: CDR1 MNHNS, CDR2 SASEGT. The DNA for the CDR3 is TGTGCCAGCAGTGAAGAACTAGCGGGAGCCTACCATCGGGGGGGGGAGCTGTTTTTT. Translating gives CASSEELAGAYHRGGELFF.

About this clone: The sample contains more than one DNA sequence encoding this CDR3. The chain has TRBV18 and TRBJ2-7, with 8 bases aligning to TRBD2. With V trimmed by 2 bases and J by 6 bases, 3 bases remained unmatched. The CDR3 spans 13 residues. Germline V CDR1 and CDR2: KGHSH, LQKENI. The CDR3 DNA follows: TGTGCCAGCTCACCAGGGACTAGTGGCGAGCAGTACTTC. Protein: CASSPGTSGEQYF.

The chain couples TRBV5-1 to TRBJ1-1, with TRBD1 identical over 9 bases. Looked up from germline, CDR1 is SGHRS and CDR2 is YFSETQ. V lost 4 bases to trimming and J lost 5 bases; unmatched junction nucleotides: 12. The CDR3 runs to 16 residues. CDR3 in amino acids: CASSLDRGLSKTEAFF. The CDR3 bases are TGCGCCAGCAGCCTGGACAGGGGCCTCTCGAAAACTGAAGCTTTCTTT.

This clone has a single count. The rearrangement uses TRBV25-1 and TRBJ1-2; D is perhaps TRBD1 (5 bases). V was pared by 0 bases and J by 11 bases, with 10 bases between. The CDR3 runs to 12 residues. The germline CDR1 and CDR2 sequences are MGHDK and SYGVNS. The CDR3 DNA reads TGTGCCAGCAGTGAATATCGGGGGAAATACACCTTC. Its protein product is CASSEYRGKYTF.

This clone came up a few times. The chain joins TRBV28 to TRBJ1-3; 9 bases match TRBD1. This CDR3 is 18 amino acids long. Trimming at V came to 3 bases and at J to 4 bases, leaving 13 bases not matched to a gene. The germline CDR1 and CDR2 sequences are MDHEN and SYDVKM. CDR3 DNA: TGTGCCAGCAGTTTTCAAGGTCCCCCTGGACAGGGGGGAAACACCATATATTTT. Translated, it gives CASSFQGPPGQGGNTIYF.

The chain uses TRBV3-1 (or the pseudogene TRBV3-2) and TRBJ2-4, with no clear D. CDR1 LGHDT and CDR2 YNNKEL come from the germline V gene (reference sequence). V was trimmed by 0 bases and J by 8 bases, leaving 2 bases between them. This CDR3 is built from 11 residues. CDR3 DNA sequence: TGTGCCAGCAGCCAAGACGACATTCAGTACTTC. Its protein is CASSQDDIQYF.

This clone has only one observation. The V call is TRBV11-2, the J call TRBJ1-2; 11 bases match TRBD1. The junction had 12 bases not matched to a gene; V was cut back by 5 bases and J by 7 bases. The CDR3 is 16 amino acids. The germline gives CDR1 SGHAT, CDR2 FQNNGV. The CDR3 region is CASSPTVQGTGGGYTF. The DNA of the CDR3 is TGTGCCAGCAGCCCTACAGTCCAAGGGACAGGGGGTGGCTACACCTTC.

This chain joins TRBV9 and TRBJ1-1, with 9 bases fitting TRBD1. With V trimmed by 4 bases and J by 8 bases, 9 bases remained unmatched. Germline assignment: CDR1 SGDLS and CDR2 YYNGEE. The CDR3 contains 14 residues. As DNA, the CDR3 is TGTGCCAGCAGCCTAGGACAGGGGTCGGGCGAAGCTTTCTTT. It translates to CASSLGQGSGEAFF.

This clone was recorded a few times. The chain couples TRBV2 to TRBJ2-1, with D possibly being TRBD2 (5 bases). The CDR3 has 14 residues. The V and J ends lost 4 bases and 2 bases respectively, with 9 bases between them. Germline CDR1 SNHLY, CDR2 FYNNEI. This chain's CDR3 is CASSGLATYNEQFF. CDR3 nucleotides: TGTGCCAGCAGTGGGCTAGCTACCTACAATGAGCAGTTCTTC.

The gene calls are TRBV7-9 and TRBJ2-1, with 7 bases matching TRBD2. J gave up 6 bases and V 0 bases, and 5 bases lay outside the gene matches. The CDR3 covers 15 residues. Germline CDR1 reads SEHNR; CDR2 reads FQNEAQ (reference sequence). The CDR3 nucleotides are TGTGCCAGCAGCTTAGCGGTCAGGGAGGGCAATGAGCAGTTCTTC. As protein: CASSLAVREGNEQFF.

In this sample, this clone turned up once. The rearrangement joins TRBV4-1 to TRBJ2-3, with 7 bases identical to TRBD2. Trimming at V came to 0 bases and at J to 4 bases, leaving 16 bases not matched to a gene. The length of the CDR3 is 19 residues. CDR1 MGHRA and CDR2 YSYEKL come from the germline V gene. CDR3 sequence: CASSQDGQVAGTNPDTQYF. The CDR3 DNA reads as TGCGCCAGCAGCCAAGACGGCCAGGTTGCGGGGACTAACCCAGATACGCAGTATTTT.